One and the same sample provided the 4 T cell receptor beta chains below, sequenced in a study of T cell repertoires in cytomegalovirus infection. TCRdb recomputed calls from the reads with MiXCR, one row per CDR3 protein. Altogether roughly 600,000 distinct CDR3 sequences are present, approximately 24% being singletons, with the ten largest covering roughly 8%. Sequencing input: CD8+ T cells from PBMCs. Every receptor here comes from a human donor in good health (CMV status not recorded). Some clones in this sample may be carry-over from other donors' samples.

V gene TRBV19 combines with J gene TRBJ2-1; 8 nucleotides align to TRBD1. Germline values: CDR1 LNHDA, CDR2 SQIVND (reference sequence). CDR3 size: 14 residues. The V and J ends lost 5 bases and 5 bases, in that order; junction bases with no gene match: 5. CDR3 nucleotides: TGTGCCAGTAGTCAGGGGGCTAGCCACAATGAGCAGTTCTTC. It specifies CASSQGASHNEQFF.

This clonotype occurred many times. V usage is TRBV7-2 and J usage is TRBJ2-1; D gene unclear. This CDR3 is built from 14 residues. Germline lookup yields CDR1 SGHTA and CDR2 FQGNSA. The V end lost 2 bases, the J end lost 6 bases, and 11 bases lay between the germline ends. The CDR3: CASSLLLGSNEQFF. In nucleotides, the CDR3 is TGTGCCAGCAGCTTATTACTGGGATCCAATGAGCAGTTCTTC.

The chain recombines TRBV29-1 with TRBJ2-5, with D possibly being TRBD1 or TRBD2 (5 bases each). Germline CDR1 and CDR2: SQVTM and ANQGSEA. The CDR3 loop spans 14 amino acids. Trimming took off 6 bases at V and 0 bases at J, with 14 bases between the two ends. In DNA form, the CDR3 reads TGCAGCGTGCTTCTGGGGACGGACCAAGAGACCCAGTACTTC. It is translated as CSVLLGTDQETQYF.

This clonotype turned up a few times. The chain carries TRBV6-1 and TRBJ1-2; D gene unclear. CDR1 is MNHNS and CDR2 is SASEGT in the germline V gene. The CDR3 is 13 amino acids. The V and J ends lost 5 bases and 8 bases respectively, with 15 bases between them. This chain's CDR3 is CASSPHEAWGYTF. CDR3 DNA sequence: TGTGCCAGCAGTCCCCACGAGGCCTGGGGCTACACCTTC.